The source of this T cell receptor (beta chain) is a study of blood T cell repertoires in COVID-19. Study summary: Nucleic acid was either cDNA or gDNA, and it came from T cells, B-cell-depleted T cells, or PBMCs.

Per the authors' pipeline: How many nucleated cells were present was estimated from reference gene primer amplification. Sequencing used immunoSEQ multiplex PCR; TCRdb keeps in-frame clones, though not all of them. Clone size and V and J calls were adopted from that table, with D and trimming inferred from the DNA. The table has about 21,000 clones, roughly 90% seen once. Trimming removed 6 bases from V and 0 bases from J, with 15 bases in between. CDR1 MDHEN and CDR2 SYDVKM come from the germline V gene. CDR3 size: 16 residues. The chain links TRBV28 to TRBJ2-1, with D tentatively TRBD2 (5 bases). This sequence originates from a human donor in a cohort sampled during active COVID-19. The sequencing input was peripheral blood. CDR3 region: CASSRTGMSSYNEQFF. The CDR3 DNA sequence: TGTGCCAGCAGCCGGACCGGGATGAGCTCCTACAATGAGCAGTTCTTC.